The 27 T cell receptor beta chains presented below share a single source sample, sequenced in a study of technical replicates of blood from a few donors. This table comes from immunoSEQ multiplex PCR, and its TCRdb copy is limited to in-frame clones, with some not included. Found here are 13,000 to 15,000 clones, 84% of them singletons; the top ten hold about a tenth. Material: PBMCs. The receptors here all came from a human donor in good health.

The V gene is TRBV7-3, the J gene TRBJ2-5; 9 nucleotides match TRBD2. The trim removed 4 bases at V and 5 bases at J, leaving 11 bases unmatched. The CDR3 loop spans 16 amino acids. Germline V gene sequence: CDR1 SGHTA, CDR2 FQGTGA. The DNA of the CDR3 is TGTGCCAGCAGCTCCTTTAGCGGGAGTAGTTGGGAGACCCAGTACTTC. This translates into CASSSFSGSSWETQYF.

V usage is TRBV19 and J usage is TRBJ1-1; D not certain. The CDR3 length is 16 residues. Germline lookup yields CDR1 LNHDA and CDR2 SQIVND (reference sequence). V was cut by 4 bases and J by 4 bases, with 19 bases left in between. CDR3 nucleotide sequence: TGTGCCAGTAGTACCCCGGGAGCATCCCCCGCCACTGAAGCTTTCTTT. Its translation: CASSTPGASPATEAFF.

This chain uses TRBV6-6 with TRBJ2-7; D is perhaps TRBD2 (6 bases). CDR3 size: 13 residues. The germline V gene encodes CDR1 MNHNY and CDR2 SVGAGI (reference sequence). V lost 6 bases to trimming and J lost 6 bases, with 15 bases between them. The CDR3 DNA reads as TGTGCCAGCAGCTCACTAGCTTGGGGCGAGCAGTACTTC. It encodes CASSSLAWGEQYF.

This clone has only a few counts. The gene calls are TRBV20-1 and TRBJ2-1; the match to TRBD1 covers 7 bases. Germline V gives CDR1 DFQATT, CDR2 SNEGSKA (reference sequence). The CDR3 is 11 amino acids. Here the CDR3 DNA reads TGCTCCCTTAGAAGGGGGCCCGAGCAGTTCTTC. This codes for CSLRRGPEQFF.

This chain connects TRBV25-1 to TRBJ2-1; 9 positions match TRBD2. CDR1 and CDR2 from the germline V gene are MGHDK and SYGVNS. The V gene end was trimmed by 4 bases and the J gene end by 4 bases; junction bases not matched to a gene: 5. There are 15 residues in the CDR3. The CDR3 region has the DNA TGTGCCAGCAGTGTCCCTAGCGGGATGTACAATGAGCAGTTCTTC. Encoded protein: CASSVPSGMYNEQFF.

The chain combines TRBV7-3 with TRBJ2-1; TRBD2 is a possible D gene (6 bases). The CDR3 covers 15 residues. CDR1 and CDR2 from the germline V gene are SGHTA and FQGTGA. The V end was cut by 5 bases, the J end by 3 bases, with 14 bases between. The DNA of the CDR3 is TGTGCCAGCAGCCAGACCCCTAGCGTCTACAATGAGCAGTTCTTC. Protein sequence: CASSQTPSVYNEQFF.

J is TRBJ2-5 and V is TRBV9, with TRBD2 matching 10 bases. The CDR3 is 15 residues long. V was pared by 5 bases and J by 1 base, with 5 bases of the junction left unmatched. Per germline, CDR1 SGDLS and CDR2 YYNGEE. CDR3 nucleotides: TGTGCCAGCAGTTACAGCGGGAGGGGCCAAGAGACCCAGTACTTC. The encoded protein is CASSYSGRGQETQYF.

The rearrangement joins TRBV5-1 to TRBJ2-5; TRBD2 matches 8 bases. V lost 5 bases and J lost 2; bases outside the gene matches: 11. The CDR3 loop spans 16 amino acids. Looked up from germline, CDR1 is SGHRS and CDR2 is YFSETQ. The CDR3: CASSSGAGGGQETQYF. The CDR3, as DNA: TGCGCCAGCAGTTCAGGGGCCGGGGGGGGTCAAGAGACCCAGTACTTC.

This sequence joins TRBV6-1 and TRBJ2-3; D is possibly TRBD2 (6 bases). V lost 4 bases and J 0 bases, leaving 11 bases between the germline ends. This CDR3 contains 15 residues. Germline V gene sequence: CDR1 MNHNS, CDR2 SASEGT. CDR3 DNA: TGTGCCAGCAGTGTGTACGGGACTAGCACAGATACGCAGTATTTT. Its translation is CASSVYGTSTDTQYF.

The rearrangement uses TRBV5-6 and TRBJ1-1, with D tentatively TRBD1 (5 bases). The CDR3 has 15 amino acids. V gave up 4 bases and J gave up 6 bases, with 19 bases separating them. CDR1 and CDR2 (germline): SGHDT, YYEEEE. CDR3 amino acids: CASSPMGGGLPEAFF. CDR3 DNA: TGTGCCAGCAGCCCTATGGGGGGAGGCCTTCCTGAAGCTTTCTTT.

V is TRBV7-9 and J is TRBJ2-2; TRBD2 is a possible D gene (5 bases). Trimming removed 5 bases at V and 4 bases at J, with 14 bases between. The V gene's germline CDR1 is SEHNR and CDR2 FQNEAQ (reference sequence). The CDR3 has 15 amino acids. The CDR3 is CASSVGDYSTGELFF. The CDR3 coding sequence is TGTGCCAGCAGCGTCGGCGACTACTCCACCGGGGAGCTGTTTTTT.

This clone was seen more than once but under ten times. The CDR3 DNA reads TGTGCCACCAGCAGAGAACTAGCGACCTACAATGAGCAGTTCTTC. Translated, it gives CATSRELATYNEQFF. The J gene is TRBJ2-1, the V gene TRBV15; 7 bases align to TRBD2. CDR1 LNHNV and CDR2 YYDKDF come from the germline V gene (reference sequence). The CDR3 consists of 15 residues. Trimming took 0 bases from V and 2 from J; bases not matched to a gene: 1.

The chain couples TRBV18 to TRBJ1-2; weak D call: TRBD1 (5 bases). Germline-derived CDR1 and CDR2 are KGHSH and LQKENI. The ends were cut back, 2 bases at V and 3 bases at J, with 16 bases in the middle. This CDR3 is 16 amino acids long. The CDR3, as DNA: TGTGCCAGCTCACCAGGTGGAGGGGATAGAGACTATGGCTACACCTTC. It encodes CASSPGGGDRDYGYTF.

This chain uses TRBV18 with TRBJ2-2, with no clear D. This CDR3 region has 14 residues. The germline gives CDR1 KGHSH, CDR2 LQKENI. V was cut by 0 bases and J by 7 bases, with 9 bases left in between. The CDR3 DNA sequence: TGTGCCAGCTCACCACCCGGTCAGGTCGGGGAGCTGTTTTTT. Translated: CASSPPGQVGELFF. Complete variable domain (other parts from reference TRBV18 and TRBJ2-2): NAGVMQNPRHLVRRRGQEARLRCSPMKGHSHVYWYRQLPEEGLKFMVYLQKENIIDESGMPKERFSAEFPKEGPSILRIQQVVRGDSAAYFCASSPPGQVGELFFGEGSRLTVL.

CDR3 coding DNA: TGCGCCAGCAGCTTAGGACAGGGTGAAGGCTACACCTTC. Translating gives CASSLGQGEGYTF. The chain carries TRBV5-1 and TRBJ1-2; 8 bases align to TRBD1. Germline CDR1 reads SGHRS; CDR2 reads YFSETQ. This CDR3 contains 13 residues. V gave up 2 bases and J gave up 8 bases; unmatched junction bases: 5.

The CDR3 DNA follows: TGTGCCAGCAGCTCCGGGACTAGCCGCGAGCAGTACTTC. It encodes CASSSGTSREQYF. The gene calls are TRBV7-3 and TRBJ2-7, with 9 bases lining up with TRBD2. The CDR3 has 13 residues. V shed 4 bases, J shed 6 bases, and the junction held 4 bases outside the gene matches. Germline CDR1 reads SGHTA; CDR2 reads FQGTGA.

V is TRBV10-2 and J is TRBJ2-7, with 7 bases fitting TRBD1. The CDR3 totals 13 residues. Trimming took 4 bases from V and 6 from J; bases not matched to a gene: 6. The germline V gene encodes CDR1 WSHSY and CDR2 SAAADI. Written as DNA, the CDR3 is TGCGCCAGCAGTGCCGAGACAGGGCTCGAGCAGTACTTC. Its translation is CASSAETGLEQYF.

This chain links TRBV19 with TRBJ1-5; a weak D match, TRBD1 (6 bases). The CDR3 is made up of 15 amino acids. Looked up from germline, CDR1 is LNHDA and CDR2 is SQIVND (reference sequence). The ends were cut back, 9 bases at V and 1 base at J, with 16 bases in the middle. This CDR3 reads CARPLGGGSNQPQHF. Here the CDR3 DNA reads TGTGCCAGGCCGCTAGGGGGGGGAAGCAATCAGCCCCAGCATTTT. Together with reference TRBV19 and TRBJ1-5, the CDR3 gives the full variable domain: DGGITQSPKYLFRKEGQNVTLSCEQNLNHDAMYWYRQDPGQGLRLIYYSQIVNDFQKGDIAEGYSVSREKKESFPLTVTSAQKNPTAFYLCARPLGGGSNQPQHFGDGTRLSIL.

This chain links TRBV6-1 with TRBJ2-7; D might be TRBD2 (7 bases). Germline V gene sequence: CDR1 MNHNS, CDR2 SASEGT. The CDR3 covers 16 residues. Trimming shortened V by 4 bases and J by 0 bases, and 16 bases separated the two germline ends. CDR3 nucleotide sequence: TGTGCCAGCAGTGGGGGGGGCAGTTCGAGCTCCTACGAGCAGTACTTC. Translated, it gives CASSGGGSSSSYEQYF.

The chain carries TRBV6-1 and TRBJ1-2; weak D call: TRBD1 (6 bases). From germline, CDR1 is MNHNS and CDR2 SASEGT. The CDR3 is made up of 15 amino acids. V lost 8 bases and J lost 6, with 22 bases in between. In nucleotides, the CDR3 is TGTGCCAGCGGTAGGACAGATGCCAACCGGAATGGCTACACCTTC. Its translation: CASGRTDANRNGYTF.

The V call is TRBV28, the J call TRBJ2-5; no firm D call. V lost 2 bases and J lost 1, with 8 bases in between. The CDR3 extends over 14 amino acids. Per germline, CDR1 MDHEN and CDR2 SYDVKM. The CDR3 sequence: CASSLGQFQETQYF. DNA of the CDR3: TGTGCCAGCAGTTTAGGCCAGTTCCAAGAGACCCAGTACTTC.

The V gene is TRBV19, the J gene TRBJ2-3, with 9 bases that match TRBD1. Germline assignment: CDR1 LNHDA and CDR2 SQIVND (reference sequence). The CDR3 totals 17 residues. J gave up 1 base and V 4 bases, and 9 bases lay outside the gene matches. CDR3 coding DNA: TGTGCCAGTAGTAAGGGTTTTCGACAGGGGGGCACAGATACGCAGTATTTT. The encoded protein is CASSKGFRQGGTDTQYF. The full variable domain, with the rest looked up from reference TRBV19 and TRBJ2-3, is DGGITQSPKYLFRKEGQNVTLSCEQNLNHDAMYWYRQDPGQGLRLIYYSQIVNDFQKGDIAEGYSVSREKKESFPLTVTSAQKNPTAFYLCASSKGFRQGGTDTQYFGPGTRLTVL.

As concerns this clone: In the same sample, other DNA sequences code for this CDR3. This chain links TRBV6-1 with TRBJ1-1, with 7 bases aligning to TRBD1. Trimming took 5 bases from V and 3 from J; bases not matched to a gene: 6. The V gene's germline CDR1 is MNHNS and CDR2 SASEGT. The CDR3 runs 14 residues. The CDR3 region is CASSLYQGDTEAFF. The CDR3 DNA follows: TGTGCCAGCAGTCTATACCAGGGGGACACTGAAGCTTTCTTT.

This clone came up once. This chain uses TRBV2 with TRBJ2-3; TRBD1 matches at 8 bases. The trim removed 6 bases at V and 4 bases at J, leaving 0 bases unmatched. Germline V gene lookup returns CDR1 SNHLY and CDR2 FYNNEI. This CDR3 is 12 amino acids long. CDR3 region: CASRTGADTQYF. DNA of the CDR3: TGTGCCAGCAGGACAGGGGCAGATACGCAGTATTTT.

This clone was seen more than once but under ten times. The chain is built from TRBV7-3 and TRBJ1-1, with D maybe TRBD1 (5 bases). Germline values: CDR1 SGHTA, CDR2 FQGTGA. The CDR3 has 14 residues. V shed 5 bases and J shed 1 base, with 11 bases lying between them. DNA of the CDR3: TGTGCCAGCAGCACCGACAGTACGAACACTGAAGCTTTCTTT. This encodes CASSTDSTNTEAFF.

The genes are TRBV11-2 and TRBJ1-2, with 9 bases matching TRBD1. With V trimmed by 1 base and J by 6 bases, 6 bases remained unmatched. This CDR3 region has 15 residues. CDR1 is SGHAT, CDR2 FQNNGV, per germline. In nucleotides, the CDR3 is TGTGCCAGCAGCTTAGTCCCGGGACAGGGACATGGCTACACCTTC. Encoded protein: CASSLVPGQGHGYTF.

V is TRBV5-4 and J is TRBJ2-1, with D perhaps matching TRBD1 (6 bases). The CDR3 runs 14 residues. V was pared by 3 bases and J by 6 bases, with 13 bases between. Per the germline V gene, CDR1 is SGHNT and CDR2 is YYREEE (reference sequence). CDR3 coding DNA: TGTGCCAGCAGCTGGAGTAGAGGGGGCAATGAGCAGTTCTTC. This codes for CASSWSRGGNEQFF.